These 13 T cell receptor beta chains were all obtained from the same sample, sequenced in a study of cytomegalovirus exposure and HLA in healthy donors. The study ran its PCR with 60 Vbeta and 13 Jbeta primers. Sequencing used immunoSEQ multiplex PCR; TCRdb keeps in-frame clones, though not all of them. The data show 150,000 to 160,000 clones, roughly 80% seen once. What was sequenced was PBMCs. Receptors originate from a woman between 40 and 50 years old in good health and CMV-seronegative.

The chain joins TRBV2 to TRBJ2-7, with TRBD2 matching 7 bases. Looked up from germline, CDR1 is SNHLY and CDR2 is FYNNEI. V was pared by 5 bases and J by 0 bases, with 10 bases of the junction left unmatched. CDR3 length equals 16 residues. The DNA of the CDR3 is TGTGCCAGCAGTCGACCCAGTAGCGGGTTCTCCTACGAGCAGTACTTC. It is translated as CASSRPSSGFSYEQYF.

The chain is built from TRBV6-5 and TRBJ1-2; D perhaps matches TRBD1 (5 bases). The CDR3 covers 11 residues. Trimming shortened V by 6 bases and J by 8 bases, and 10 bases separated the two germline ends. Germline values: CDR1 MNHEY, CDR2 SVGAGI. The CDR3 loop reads CASREGWGYTF. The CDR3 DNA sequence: TGTGCCAGCAGGGAGGGGTGGGGCTACACCTTC.

The CDR3 here is CASSEGLAGGQETQYF. DNA for the CDR3: TGTGCCAGCAGTGAGGGACTAGCGGGGGGGCAAGAGACCCAGTACTTC. The V gene is TRBV6-1, the J gene TRBJ2-5; the match to TRBD2 covers 16 bases. Germline V gene data show CDR1 as MNHNS and CDR2 as SASEGT. V gave up 3 bases and J gave up 2 bases; unmatched junction bases: 0. The CDR3 has 16 residues.

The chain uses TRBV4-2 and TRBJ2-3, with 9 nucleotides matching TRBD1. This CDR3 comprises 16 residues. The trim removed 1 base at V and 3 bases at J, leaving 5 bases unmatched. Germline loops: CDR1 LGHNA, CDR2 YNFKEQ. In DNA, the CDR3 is TGTGCCAGCAGCCAAGGGGGGGACAGGGTAACAGATACGCAGTATTTT. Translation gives CASSQGGDRVTDTQYF.

In nucleotides, the CDR3 is TGTGCCAGCAGTCCCTCGGGTGCGGGAAGGGCAGATACGCAGTATTTT. Its protein is CASSPSGAGRADTQYF. This chain connects TRBV28 to TRBJ2-3, with D perhaps TRBD2 (6 bases). The CDR3 consists of 16 residues. Per the germline V gene, CDR1 is MDHEN and CDR2 is SYDVKM. Trimming pared 5 bases from V and 4 bases from J, leaving 19 bases between.

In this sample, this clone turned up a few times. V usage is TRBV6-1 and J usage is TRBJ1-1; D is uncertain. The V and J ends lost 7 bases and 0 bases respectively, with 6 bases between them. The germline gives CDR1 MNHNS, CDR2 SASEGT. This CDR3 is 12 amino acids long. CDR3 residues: CASTRVNTEAFF. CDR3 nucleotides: TGTGCCAGCACCCGCGTGAACACTGAAGCTTTCTTT.

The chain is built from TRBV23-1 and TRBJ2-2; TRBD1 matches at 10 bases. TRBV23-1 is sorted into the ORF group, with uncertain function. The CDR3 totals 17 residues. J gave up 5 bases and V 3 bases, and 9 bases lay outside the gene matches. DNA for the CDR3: TGCGCCAGCAGTCAGCCCTCCGGGACAGGGGAAACCGGGGAGCTGTTTTTT. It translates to CASSQPSGTGETGELFF.

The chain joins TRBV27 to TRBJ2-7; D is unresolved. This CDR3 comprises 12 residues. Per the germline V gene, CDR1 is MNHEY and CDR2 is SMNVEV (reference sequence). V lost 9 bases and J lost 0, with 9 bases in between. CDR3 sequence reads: CASPFFSYEQYF. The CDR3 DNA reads TGTGCCAGTCCCTTTTTCTCCTACGAGCAGTACTTC.

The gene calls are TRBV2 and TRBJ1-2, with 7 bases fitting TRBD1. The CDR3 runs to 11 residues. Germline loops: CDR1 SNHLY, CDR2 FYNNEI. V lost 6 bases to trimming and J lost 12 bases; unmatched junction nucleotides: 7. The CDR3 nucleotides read TGTGCCAGCAGACCCAGACAGGGCCACACCTTC. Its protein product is CASRPRQGHTF.

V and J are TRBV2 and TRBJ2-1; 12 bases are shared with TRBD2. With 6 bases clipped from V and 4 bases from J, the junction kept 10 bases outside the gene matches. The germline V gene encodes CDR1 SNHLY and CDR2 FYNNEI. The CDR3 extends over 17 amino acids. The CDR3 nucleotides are TGTGCCAGCAGGAGATTGACTAGCGGGAGTGGGTACAATGAGCAGTTCTTC. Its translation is CASRRLTSGSGYNEQFF.

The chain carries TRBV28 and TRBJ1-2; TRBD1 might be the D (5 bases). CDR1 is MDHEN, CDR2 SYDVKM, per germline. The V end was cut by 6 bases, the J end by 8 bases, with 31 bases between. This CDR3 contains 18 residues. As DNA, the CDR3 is TGTGCCAGCAGCCCTGCAGGGTACGGGGCAGGGAGGTTGGGCGGCTACACCTTC. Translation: CASSPAGYGAGRLGGYTF.

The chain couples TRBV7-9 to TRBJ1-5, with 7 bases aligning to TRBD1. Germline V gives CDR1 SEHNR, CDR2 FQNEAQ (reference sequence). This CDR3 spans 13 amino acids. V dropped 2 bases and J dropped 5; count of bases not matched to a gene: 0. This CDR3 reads CASSLTGDQPQHF. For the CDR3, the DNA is TGTGCCAGCAGCTTAACAGGGGATCAGCCCCAGCATTTT.

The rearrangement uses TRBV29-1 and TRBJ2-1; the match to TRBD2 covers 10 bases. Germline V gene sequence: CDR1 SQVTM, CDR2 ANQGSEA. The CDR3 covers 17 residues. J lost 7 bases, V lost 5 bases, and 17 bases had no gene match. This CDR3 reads CSVRAVVAGGRGNEQFF. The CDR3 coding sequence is TGCAGCGTTAGAGCAGTGGTAGCGGGGGGCCGGGGGAATGAGCAGTTCTTC.